These 20 T cell receptor beta chains were all obtained from the same sample, sequenced in a study of blood T cell repertoires in COVID-19. Profiling relied on immunoSEQ multiplex PCR, and the TCRdb table lists in-frame clones only, not all of them. The table shows some 140,000 clones, with almost 85% occurring only once. The sequenced sample consisted of peripheral blood. All receptors come from a human donor in a cohort sampled during active COVID-19.

The J gene is TRBJ2-4, the V gene TRBV18, with a weak D call TRBD2 (5 bases). This CDR3 region has 16 residues. Germline CDR1 and CDR2: KGHSH and LQKENI. V dropped 3 bases and J dropped 2 bases, with 14 bases sitting between them. DNA for the CDR3: TGTGCCAGCTCACCCGGGGATAGAATAACCAAAAACATTCAGTACTTC. It encodes CASSPGDRITKNIQYF.

The chain employs TRBV19 and TRBJ2-3; a weak D match, TRBD2 (6 bases). The CDR3 length is 15 residues. Germline CDR1 is LNHDA and CDR2 is SQIVND (reference sequence). V lost 3 bases, J lost 2 bases, and 12 bases lay in between. In DNA, the CDR3 is TGTGCCAGTAGTATGGAGGCGGGGACCACAGATACGCAGTATTTT. Protein: CASSMEAGTTDTQYF.

The V call is TRBV10-1, the J call TRBJ1-5; the D gene is possibly TRBD1 (6 bases). V dropped 10 bases and J dropped 6 bases, with 31 bases sitting between them. Per the germline V gene, CDR1 is WNHNN and CDR2 is SYGVQD (reference sequence). The CDR3 runs 18 residues. Written as DNA, the CDR3 is TGCGCCATTCCGGTGGGGGGGCCACTAAATAGGAGGGCTCAGCCCCAGCATTTT. Translating it yields CAIPVGGPLNRRAQPQHF.

J is TRBJ1-3 and V is TRBV10-2; D is undetermined. V was pared by 6 bases and J by 7 bases, with 13 bases between. The CDR3 is 13 residues long. CDR1 is WSHSY and CDR2 is SAAADI in the germline V gene. CDR3 DNA sequence: TGCGCCAGCAGCACGACACGGATGAACACCATATATTTT. Translating gives CASSTTRMNTIYF.

This clone turned up a few times. This specimen includes other DNA sequences encoding the same CDR3. The V call is TRBV4-1, the J call TRBJ2-5, with 8 bases that match TRBD2. Germline-derived CDR1 and CDR2 are MGHRA and YSYEKL. The trim removed 6 bases at V and 5 bases at J, leaving 8 bases unmatched. The CDR3 extends over 14 amino acids. The CDR3 nucleotides read TGCGCCAGCAGTCCGGGACTAGTGAGGGAGACCCAGTACTTC. Its protein product is CASSPGLVRETQYF.

This sequence joins TRBV7-9 and TRBJ2-4; 8 bases are a match to TRBD1. Germline V CDR1 and CDR2: SEHNR, FQNEAQ (reference sequence). V gave up 2 bases and J gave up 8 bases; unmatched junction bases: 8. The CDR3 extends over 15 amino acids. The CDR3 bases are TGTGCCAGCAGCTTACAGGGGGCTGGTTCGGACATTCAGTACTTC. Protein sequence: CASSLQGAGSDIQYF.

The V call is TRBV7-3, the J call TRBJ2-3; 8 bases line up with TRBD2. Germline V gene sequence: CDR1 SGHTA, CDR2 FQGTGA. V was clipped by 5 bases and J by 2 bases; unmatched bases: 6. This CDR3 spans 15 amino acids. Written as DNA, the CDR3 is TGTGCCAGCAGCCCCCGCGGGGGGCCCACAGATACGCAGTATTTT. Its protein product is CASSPRGGPTDTQYF. The variable domain in full, completed from reference TRBV7-3 and TRBJ2-3, reads GAGVSQTPSNKVTEKGKYVELRCDPISGHTALYWYRQSLGQGPEFLIYFQGTGAADDSGLPNDRFFAVRPEGSVSTLKIQRTERGDSAVYLCASSPRGGPTDTQYFGPGTRLTVL.

The rearrangement links TRBV2 to TRBJ2-3; 7 positions agree with TRBD2. CDR3 length equals 16 residues. Germline V gene data show CDR1 as SNHLY and CDR2 as FYNNEI. The V and J ends lost 1 base and 3 bases, in that order; junction bases with no gene match: 7. The CDR3 here is CASSEDFGGGTDTQYF. The CDR3 DNA reads as TGTGCCAGCAGTGAAGACTTCGGGGGAGGGACAGATACGCAGTATTTT.

The CDR3 spells CASSQVYSYEQYF. The CDR3 nucleotides are TGTGCCAGCAGCCAAGTGTACAGCTACGAGCAGTACTTC. V usage is TRBV3-1 (or the pseudogene TRBV3-2) and J usage is TRBJ2-7; no reliable D call. The germline V gene encodes CDR1 LGHDT and CDR2 YNNKEL (reference sequence). Trimming pared 1 base from V and 3 bases from J, leaving 7 bases between. The CDR3 is 13 residues long.

The table lists this clone with a count of one. This chain links TRBV4-2 with TRBJ2-5; TRBD2 aligns across 13 bases. The germline gives CDR1 LGHNA, CDR2 YNFKEQ. The CDR3 length is 18 residues. V lost 0 bases and J lost 2; bases outside the gene matches: 6. The chain's CDR3 is CASSQEGPGLAGQETQYF. The DNA of the CDR3 is TGTGCCAGCAGCCAAGAAGGGCCGGGACTAGCGGGGCAAGAGACCCAGTACTTC.

The rearrangement uses TRBV28 and TRBJ2-7; D remains ambiguous. CDR3 length: 12 amino acids. Trimming took 3 bases from V and 4 from J, leaving 7 bases between them. Germline V gives CDR1 MDHEN, CDR2 SYDVKM. CDR3 in amino acids: CASSLADYEQYF. The DNA of the CDR3 is TGTGCCAGCAGTTTGGCAGATTACGAGCAGTACTTC.

This clone was observed a handful of times. CDR3 sequence: CASSPPASGLSYNEQFF. The CDR3 region has the DNA TGTGCCAGCAGCCCACCGGCTAGCGGGCTGTCCTACAATGAGCAGTTCTTC. The J gene is TRBJ2-1, the V gene TRBV7-9; the match to TRBD2 covers 8 bases. With 5 bases clipped from V and 1 base from J, the junction kept 10 bases outside the gene matches. In germline, CDR1 is SEHNR, CDR2 FQNEAQ (reference sequence). The CDR3 sequence is 17 residues long.

The V and J genes are TRBV19 and TRBJ2-7; D possibly corresponds to TRBD1 (5 bases). CDR3 length equals 13 residues. Trimming shortened V by 3 bases and J by 3 bases, and 9 bases separated the two germline ends. Germline V gene data show CDR1 as LNHDA and CDR2 as SQIVND (reference sequence). This CDR3 reads CASSMRQNYEQYF. For the CDR3, the DNA is TGTGCCAGTAGTATGCGACAGAACTACGAGCAGTACTTC.

The rearrangement joins TRBV11-1 to TRBJ2-5; D is possibly TRBD2 (5 bases). V dropped 1 base and J dropped 4 bases, with 16 bases sitting between them. The CDR3 contains 16 residues. The germline gives CDR1 SGHAT, CDR2 FQDESV (reference sequence). The CDR3 bases are TGTGCCAGCAGCTTAGGCAACGGGGAGCACCTAGAGACCCAGTACTTC. This sequence encodes CASSLGNGEHLETQYF.

This chain uses TRBV3-1 (or the pseudogene TRBV3-2) with TRBJ2-2; 10 bases are shared with TRBD1. Germline CDR1 LGHDT, CDR2 YNNKEL (reference sequence). J was trimmed by 5 bases and V by 0 bases; bases with no gene match: 3. CDR3 length equals 16 residues. In nucleotides, the CDR3 is TGTGCCAGCAGCCAAGATGGGACAGGGGTTACCGGGGAGCTGTTTTTT. Its protein is CASSQDGTGVTGELFF.

The rearrangement joins TRBV3-1 (or the pseudogene TRBV3-2) to TRBJ1-2; D is perhaps TRBD1 (5 bases). Trimming stripped 7 bases from V and 4 bases from J, with 10 bases between. The CDR3 has 12 residues. CDR1 is LGHDT and CDR2 is YNNKEL in the germline V gene (reference sequence). CDR3 in DNA: TGTGCCAGCAAGGGGCTGTCCTATGGCTACACCTTC. It encodes CASKGLSYGYTF.

The V gene is TRBV4-2, the J gene TRBJ2-7; D gene ambiguous. This CDR3 has 12 residues. The germline V and J ends were trimmed by 4 bases and 3 bases, with 7 bases remaining between them. Germline assignment: CDR1 LGHNA and CDR2 YNFKEQ. Written as DNA, the CDR3 is TGTGCCAGCAGCCCTGGAGACTACGAGCAGTACTTC. Translating gives CASSPGDYEQYF.

The chain carries TRBV3-1 (or the pseudogene TRBV3-2) and TRBJ2-3; D is undetermined. This CDR3 has 16 residues. The germline gives CDR1 LGHDT, CDR2 YNNKEL (reference sequence). Trimming stripped 4 bases from V and 6 bases from J, with 20 bases between. CDR3 sequence reads: CASSPGTGSSGDTQYF. The CDR3 nucleotides read TGTGCCAGCAGCCCTGGCACCGGGTCTTCCGGGGATACGCAGTATTTT.

The V call is TRBV12-3 or TRBV12-4, the J call TRBJ1-1, with D unclear. This CDR3 spans 12 amino acids. V gave up 3 bases and J gave up 7 bases, with 9 bases separating them. The CDR3 coding sequence is TGTGCCAGCAGTTTCGCGGGGAGTGAAGCTTTCTTT. Translation gives CASSFAGSEAFF.

This chain joins TRBV6-5 and TRBJ1-1, with 7 nucleotides matching TRBD1. The CDR3 has 14 residues. Germline V gives CDR1 MNHEY, CDR2 SVGAGI. J gave up 4 bases and V 5 bases, and 7 bases lay outside the gene matches. CDR3 sequence (DNA): TGTGCCAGCAGTCAGGACAGGCGGGGCACTGAAGCTTTCTTT. Its protein product is CASSQDRRGTEAFF.